The clone carrying this TCR beta chain was seen many times. TCRdb analysed the RT-PCR reads with MiXCR anew, one entry per CDR3 protein. The sample lists some 850,000 distinct CDR3 sequences, roughly 20% occurring once. The data stem from a study of response to subunit inactivated influenza vaccine. V dropped 1 base and J dropped 2 bases, with 7 bases sitting between them. This CDR3 has 14 residues. This TCR came from a man aged 45 to 65 who received an inactivated influenza vaccine. The material was PBMCs from blood, obtained 5 days after vaccination. The chain carries TRBV12-3 or TRBV12-4 and TRBJ2-3; perhaps TRBD2 as D (5 bases). This CDR3 is CASSLGDYTDTQYF. The CDR3 nucleotides are TGTGCCAGCAGTTTAGGTGACTACACAGATACGCAGTATTTT.